This TCR beta chain was profiled in a study of CD8 T cells in Susac syndrome (dated by TCRdb to between 2018 and 2021). Some background on the complete study: Repertoire sequencing was used to test whether CD8+ T cell activation and differentiation in Susac syndrome was antigen driven. CD8+ T cell repertoire clonality was compared between about a dozen healthy donors, approximately 14 Susac syndrome patients and 15 multiple sclerosis patients. General conclusions and limits of the study: The TCR sequencing and HLA analysis was acknowledged to have included a relatively small number of individuals.

Peripheral blood CD8+ and CD4+ T cells from healthy donors, Susac syndrome patients and multiple sclerosis patients were profiled using high-throughput TCR beta sequencing. Multiple sclerosis controls were treatment-naive patients with stable or active relapsing-remitting disease fulfilling revised McDonald criteria. Bulk CD8+ and CD4+ T cells were purified magnetically by negative isolation, whereas CD8+ TEMRA cells were enriched by FACS. Blood was drawn into EDTA tubes, processed within 24 hours, and PBMCs were isolated by density gradient centrifugation. PBMCs intended for TCR sequencing were cryopreserved in liquid nitrogen and thawed later in a water bath at 37 degrees C. The sorted or isolated CD4+, CD8+ and CD8+ TEMRA cells had a purity of 90% or higher. A note on this clonotype: The antigen it recognizes is unknown. No much larger clone is present one base from it, and per-base qualities are unavailable.

From the cysteine through the phenylalanine, the CDR3 covers 15 amino acids. Only the CDR3 portion is preserved as DNA: 45 bases, with reading frame beginning at the first base. CDR1 and CDR2, per the germline V gene, are SGHDT and YYEEEE. V is cut by 4 bases and J by 3 bases, and the space between the germline ends is 14 bases. RNA was extracted using the RNeasy kit, and about 0.45 to 1 ug of the RNA was reverse transcribed with random hexamers. TCR beta CDR3 regions were amplified with the immunoSEQ multiplex PCR assay covering 54 Vbeta and 13 Jbeta segments. To correct PCR amplification bias, a synthetic template baseline was used for both primer optimization and computational correction. The published analysis was carried out like this. Reads were assigned to V, D and J genes according to IMGT and analyzed in immunoSEQ Analyzer, with only productive sequences retained. To calculate clonality, Shannon entropy was normalized by log2 of the number of productive unique sequences and then subtracted from one. For each patient and control, public and private clones were evaluated among the 100 most prevalent clones. A clone was defined as Susac-specific if it was absent from the healthy and MS cohorts, from more than 850 published viral clones and from other ImmuneACCESS disease sequences. TCRdb's own reprocessing of the public reads used fastp at Q25 and MiXCR and kept productive beta chains. Identical CDR3 protein sequences are pooled into one entry, listed with their most common genes and DNA. What appears here as the V and J calls and clone size reflects TCRdb's work, not the paper's. The sample profile shows 250,000 to 300,000 distinct CDR3 sequences; 75% to 90% of them were found once. The ten most abundant clones make up under 0.2% of the sample.

The receptor was derived from a human donor with multiple sclerosis. Sequencing was carried out using CD8+ T cells from PBMCs. The chain couples TRBV5-6 to TRBJ1-5; TRBD1 could be the D gene, as 6 bases match. The DNA is as follows: TGTGCCAGCAGCACCTGGACAGCCTTCAATCAGCCCCAGCATTTT. Translated, it reads CASSTWTAFNQPQHF.